Following are 4 T cell receptor beta chains from one sample sequenced in a study of T cell changes during pregnancy in multiple sclerosis. Repertoires were generated with immunoSEQ multiplex PCR, while TCRdb's copy carries only in-frame clones and drops some. The sample records around 56,000 clones, about 90% being singletons. The sample here was CD4+ T cells from peripheral blood mononuclear cells, taken in the first trimester of pregnancy. Source of these receptors: a female donor with multiple sclerosis, enrolled in a pregnancy study.

This chain uses TRBV6-6 with TRBJ1-1; D remains unclear. In germline, CDR1 is MNHNY, CDR2 SVGAGI (reference sequence). There are 14 residues in the CDR3. Trimming removed 7 bases at V and 3 bases at J, with 15 bases between. The CDR3 bases are TGTGCCAGCACCCCTTACGGGTTGGACACTGAAGCTTTCTTT. This translates into CASTPYGLDTEAFF.

This chain connects TRBV7-9 to TRBJ1-2; D is uncertain. V was pared by 1 base and J by 5 bases, with 14 bases between. CDR3 length: 15 amino acids. The V gene's germline CDR1 is SEHNR and CDR2 FQNEAQ (reference sequence). CDR3 region: CASSLGREGRYGYTF. The CDR3 DNA follows: TGTGCCAGCAGCTTAGGCCGGGAGGGTAGATATGGCTACACCTTC.

The chain has TRBV2 and TRBJ1-2; D gene unclear. The CDR3 has 16 residues. The V end lost 6 bases, the J end lost 8 bases, and 25 bases lay between the germline ends. Germline V gene lookup returns CDR1 SNHLY and CDR2 FYNNEI. The CDR3 here is CASSPKTDPGVGGYTF. CDR3 sequence (DNA): TGTGCCAGCAGCCCAAAGACGGACCCGGGAGTAGGGGGCTACACCTTC.

V gene TRBV30 combines with J gene TRBJ1-2; tentatively, D is TRBD1 (5 bases). Trimming stripped 5 bases from V and 3 bases from J, with 10 bases between. In germline, CDR1 is GTSNPN, CDR2 SVGIG (reference sequence). The CDR3 is made up of 12 amino acids. The CDR3 loop is CAWVGVHYGYTF. The CDR3 coding sequence is TGTGCCTGGGTAGGGGTTCACTATGGCTACACCTTC.